This paragraph reports one T cell receptor beta chain. Which antigen it targets is not known. The input lacks base qualities; no much larger clone sits a single base away. Sequences MNHNS (CDR1) and SASEGT (CDR2) are obtained from the germline V gene. V and J lose 2 bases and 5 bases, and a span of 15 bases separates them. From its cysteine to its phenylalanine, the CDR3 spans 15 amino acids. Only the CDR3 part of the read is kept: 45 bases, read in frame from the first base. These data are taken from a study of blood T cell repertoires in COVID-19 (dated by TCRdb to about 2020). For the study in its entirety: Samples covering the acute and convalescent phases of COVID-19 were provided by collaborators in the United States, Italy and Spain. Subjects who had been exposed to COVID-19, were actively infected with it, or had recovered from it provided the deeply sampled blood TCRbeta repertoires that made up the dataset. The repertoires were released in a freely available public database meant as a resource for research on the immune response to SARS-CoV-2. Where HLA class I and class II types were available, the types were taken from metadata supplied by the sample provider, not from assay-based typing. The sample metadata nearly always contained a de-identified subject ID, COVID-19 status, age in years and sex. Samples were obtained from the ongoing ImmuneRACE study (first 160 participants) and from 1,254 subjects provided by 6 global collaborators. The material from the prospective study consisted of cDNA or gDNA derived from T cells, B-cell-depleted T cells, or PBMCs. Overall study outcomes, separate from this receptor: The quantity of clinical and demographic metadata differed by source and by participant and was supplied without curation.

Collaborating institutions collected whole blood in K2EDTA tubes following their own protocols. For TCRbeta analysis, collaborators shipped samples as frozen whole blood, isolated PBMCs, or DNA extracted from either of those sample types. The immunoSEQ Assay, a bias-controlled multiplex PCR, was used to amplify TCRbeta CDR3 regions from genomic DNA. The authors' pipeline ran thus. Nucleated cell counts per sample were estimated from amplification of reference gene primers within the assay. To quantify the absolute abundance of each unique TCRbeta CDR3 rearrangement, sequence reads were collapsed and filtered. For each sample, productive Simpson clonality was calculated as the square root of Simpson's diversity index across productive rearrangements. TCRdb took over this immuneACCESS table, retaining in-frame rearrangements with V and J assigned. Such tables are incomplete; in checked studies, under half of the missing clones stem from an unresolved V gene, and the remainder is unexplained. V and J calls and clone size are those listed in that table; D and trimming were worked out from the DNA. The sample contains approximately 120,000 clones, under 85% of them found a single time. Of the sample, approximately 12% falls within the top ten clones.

In this chain, TRBV6-1 is recombined with TRBJ2-5; the D region possibly corresponds to TRBD1 (6 bases align). This sequence originates from a man between 60 and 75 years old with acute or convalescent COVID-19. Sequencing was done on a sample of peripheral blood. CDR3 protein: CASSETPQGTETQYF. The DNA sequence is given as TGTGCCAGCAGTGAAACGCCCCAGGGGACGGAGACCCAGTACTTC.